Sequencing of this T cell receptor (beta chain) was carried out in a study of technical replicates of blood from several donors. Using immunoSEQ multiplex PCR, the repertoire was profiled, and TCRdb retains in-frame clones only, with some absent. In the table there are 84,000 or so clones, around 97% of which are singletons. The CDR3 extends over 19 amino acids. Sequencing was performed on T cells isolated from PBMCs. This TCR derives from a human donor in good health. The V call is TRBV21-1, the J call TRBJ2-7; the table assigns TRBD2, which was not confirmed against the DNA. TRBV21-1 is a pseudogene locus. The CDR3 sequence: CASSKEGGVTKGFPYEQYF. The CDR3 DNA reads as TGTGCCAGCAGCAAAGAAGGGGGGGTAACTAAGGGTTTTCCCTACGAGCAGTACTTC.